The source of this T cell receptor beta chain is a study of T cell responses to AZD1222 COVID-19 vaccine (dated by TCRdb to the early 2020s). About the investigation overall: TCR sequencing was performed for 230 to 250 trial participants, of whom 207 were given two doses of AZD1222 and around 25 were given two doses of MenACWY control vaccine. Trial participants were enrolled by age into 18-55, 56-69 and 70-plus year subgroups, with approximately 160, 26 and 62 TCR-sequenced participants respectively. The full study reports these points: Reportedly, close to half of the unique spike-specific TCRs recognized epitopes lying outside the regions that are mutated in the B.1.351 and B.1.1.7 variants. Participants were mostly white British, with more females than males. The authors suggested clonal diversity may have been underestimated. In the small 56-69-year group, the increase in depth fell short of significance, most likely because of low power. Conclusions about previously exposed vaccinees are limited because only a handful of AZD1222 recipients were SARS-CoV-2 seropositive at baseline. A significant rise in spike-specific TCR breadth and depth was observed after two AZD1222 doses relative to day 0 and relative to MenACWY recipients. Because no day 14 peak-response samples were available, the repertoires could be characterized only after the peak T cell response. The vaccine-associated CD4 TCRs covered the entire spike protein, and the dominant responses fell in regions 160-218 and 743-854.

This specimen's time point label, per the study, means: about 28 days (+/-7) after the second vaccine dose. AZD1222 recipients given second doses at about 4 weeks or at about 12 weeks were pooled, since spike-specific TCR depth and breadth were not found to differ between the two schedules. Vaccinee samples came from UK trials COV001 and COV002, including a single-blind randomized controlled phase 2/3 trial of AZD1222 (ChAdOx1 nCoV-19) in healthy adults. Trial participant PBMC samples were collected at day 0 and day 28 after the second dose for TCRbeta chain sequencing. The CDR3 sequence holds 14 residues, the cysteine and phenylalanine included. Just the 42-base CDR3 DNA is kept, in frame starting at base 1. V gives up 5 bases and J gives up 5 bases, and the segment between their germline ends measures 15 bases. The germline V gene specifies SNHLY as CDR1 and FYNNEI as CDR2. Turning to this clone: There is no known antigen for this receptor. No much larger clone exists at a distance of one base, and base qualities are not known.

The CDR3 regions of human TCRbeta chains were subjected to immunosequencing. The original methods were these. Repertoire TCRs were checked for matches against a reference library of SARS-CoV-2-specific TCRs that had been generated using the MIRA antigen-specificity platform. Breadth was defined as the fraction of unique TCRs that were SARS-CoV-2-associated, and depth was defined as the fraction of total T cells that were SARS-CoV-2-associated. Using the MIRA data, each spike-specific TCR was mapped to the spike region that the TCR reacts to and placed in a CD4 or CD8 class. Log10-transformed breadth and depth values were compared by one-way ANOVA with Sidak's multiple comparisons tests. TCRdb re-hosts the immuneACCESS table, in-frame sequences only. Its copies lack some clones; in the studies checked, an unresolved V gene accounts for under half of them, and the cause for the rest is not known. V, J and clone size are those of that table, while D and trimming were read from the DNA. The sample table shows fewer than 85,000 clones, and 83% are seen once. Approximately 1.4% of the sample is held by the ten biggest clonotypes.

Recombination linked TRBV2 to TRBJ1-1; the D segment cannot be called with confidence. The receptor was derived from an adult who received the AZD1222 COVID-19 vaccine. The starting material was peripheral blood, obtained 28 days after the second AZD1222 dose. Here is the DNA: TGTGCCAGCAGTATAGAGGATGTGAGGACTGAAGCTTTCTTT. Its amino acids are CASSIEDVRTEAFF.